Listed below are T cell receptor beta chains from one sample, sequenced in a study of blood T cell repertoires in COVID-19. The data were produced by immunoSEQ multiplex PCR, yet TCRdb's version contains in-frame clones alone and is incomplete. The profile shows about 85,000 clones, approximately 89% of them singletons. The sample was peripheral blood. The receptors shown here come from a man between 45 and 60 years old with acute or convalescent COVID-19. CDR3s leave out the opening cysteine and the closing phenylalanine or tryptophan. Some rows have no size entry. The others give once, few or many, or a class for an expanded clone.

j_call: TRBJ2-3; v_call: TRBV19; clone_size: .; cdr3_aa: ASSIPDITDTQY
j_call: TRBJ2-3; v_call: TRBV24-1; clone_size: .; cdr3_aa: ATGDRGPGDTQY
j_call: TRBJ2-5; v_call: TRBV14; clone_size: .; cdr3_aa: ASSQDRRAQY
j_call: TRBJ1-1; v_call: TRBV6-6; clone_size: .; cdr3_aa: ASDRGPNTEAF
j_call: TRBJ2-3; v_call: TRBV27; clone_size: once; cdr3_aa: ASSLAPRGTDTQY
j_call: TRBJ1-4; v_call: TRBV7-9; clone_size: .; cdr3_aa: ASSDLGGETNEKLF
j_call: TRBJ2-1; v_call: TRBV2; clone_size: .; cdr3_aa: ASRGPGYSSYNEQF
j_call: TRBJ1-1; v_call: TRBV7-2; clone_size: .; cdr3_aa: ASSFQGAAEAF
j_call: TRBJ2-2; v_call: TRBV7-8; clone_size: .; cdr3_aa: ASSLGTANTGELF
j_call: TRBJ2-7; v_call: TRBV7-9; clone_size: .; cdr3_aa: ASSLVEHQEEQY
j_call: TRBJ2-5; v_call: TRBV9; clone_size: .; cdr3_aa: ASSVEGLTQETQY
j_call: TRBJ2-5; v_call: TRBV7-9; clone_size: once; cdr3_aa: ASSLARGGLETQY
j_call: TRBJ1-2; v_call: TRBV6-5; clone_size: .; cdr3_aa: ASSYQPRGQGYT
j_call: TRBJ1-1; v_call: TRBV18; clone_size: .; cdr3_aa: ASSPRTGNTEAF
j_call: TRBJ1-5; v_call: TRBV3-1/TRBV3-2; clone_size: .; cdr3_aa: ASSPSRGVHQPQH
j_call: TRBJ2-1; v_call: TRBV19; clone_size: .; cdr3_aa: ASSIGTTTHNEQF
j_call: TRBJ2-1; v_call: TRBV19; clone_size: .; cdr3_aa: ASSTTGTYRISSYNEQF
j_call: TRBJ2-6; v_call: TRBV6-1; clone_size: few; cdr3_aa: ASSDDRANVLT
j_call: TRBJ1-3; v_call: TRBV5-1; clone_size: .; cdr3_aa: ASSQYDSAYSGNTIY
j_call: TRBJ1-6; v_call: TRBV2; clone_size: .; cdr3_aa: ASSESVRDNSPLH
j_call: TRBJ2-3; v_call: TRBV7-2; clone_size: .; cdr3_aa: ASSRPREADTQY
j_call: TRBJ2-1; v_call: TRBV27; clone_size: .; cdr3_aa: ASSPWRERANEQF
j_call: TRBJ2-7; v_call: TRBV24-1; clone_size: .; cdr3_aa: ATSDPQEAYEQY
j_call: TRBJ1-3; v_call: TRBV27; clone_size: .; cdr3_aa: ASSQGDGSGNTIY
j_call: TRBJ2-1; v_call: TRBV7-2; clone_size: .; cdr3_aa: ASSSSGGYDEQF
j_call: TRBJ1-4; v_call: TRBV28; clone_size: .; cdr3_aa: ASSRGDRGAEKLF